A single sample gave rise to the 18 T cell receptor beta chains below, sequenced in a study of blood T cell repertoires in COVID-19. Clones were sequenced by immunoSEQ multiplex PCR, and TCRdb holds only the in-frame ones, with some missing. This sample has 470,000 or so clones, with roughly 91% found just once. Sequencing was carried out using peripheral blood. Receptors were obtained from a woman under 40 with acute or convalescent COVID-19.

This clone was detected only once. The chain couples TRBV13 to TRBJ2-7; TRBD2 might be the D (6 bases). This CDR3 is 14 amino acids long. The V end lost 6 bases, the J end lost 7 bases, and 19 bases lay between the germline ends. Germline V gene data show CDR1 as PRHDT and CDR2 as FYEKMQ (reference sequence). The CDR3 sequence: CASSSSAAGKEQYF. The CDR3 DNA reads as TGTGCCAGCAGTTCCTCCGCGGCGGGGAAAGAGCAGTACTTC. Full variable domain (missing parts from reference TRBV13 and TRBJ2-7): AAGVIQSPRHLIKEKRETATLKCYPIPRHDTVYWYQQGPGQDPQFLISFYEKMQSDKGSIPDRFSAQQFSDYHSELNMSSLELGDSALYFCASSSSAAGKEQYFGPGTRLTVT.

This chain uses TRBV12-5 with TRBJ1-5; 10 positions agree with TRBD1. The CDR3 has 20 amino acids. Germline assignment: CDR1 LGHNT and CDR2 FRNRAP. V lost 7 bases to trimming and J lost 0 bases; unmatched junction nucleotides: 18. CDR3 nucleotides: TGTGCTAGTGATATTATACCGGGACAGGGGTGGGTTGATAGCAATCAGCCCCAGCATTTT. Its translation is CASDIIPGQGWVDSNQPQHF. Variable domain in full (rest from reference TRBV12-5 and TRBJ1-5): DARVTQTPRHKVTEMGQEVTMRCQPILGHNTVFWYRQTMMQGLELLAYFRNRAPLDDSGMPKDRFSAEMPDATLATLKIQPSEPRDSAVYFCASDIIPGQGWVDSNQPQHFGDGTRLSIL.

The chain employs TRBV7-2 and TRBJ2-3; 13 bases map to TRBD2. The CDR3 totals 18 residues. Trimming removed 5 bases from V and 7 bases from J; junction bases left unmatched: 15. Germline-derived CDR1 and CDR2 are SGHTA and FQGNSA. CDR3 in amino acids: CASSPRLAGGVLENTQYF. DNA for the CDR3: TGTGCCAGCAGCCCCCGACTAGCGGGGGGTGTGCTTGAGAATACGCAGTATTTT.

The chain employs TRBV13 and TRBJ2-3, with D perhaps TRBD2 (6 bases). CDR3 length: 15 amino acids. Trimming took off 5 bases at V and 3 bases at J, with 15 bases between the two ends. Germline assignment: CDR1 PRHDT and CDR2 FYEKMQ (reference sequence). CDR3: CASSPPGLLTDTQYF. In nucleotides, the CDR3 is TGTGCCAGCAGCCCCCCGGGACTTCTAACAGATACGCAGTATTTT.

This sequence joins TRBV19 and TRBJ2-1, with TRBD2 matching 7 bases. J gave up 2 bases and V 5 bases, and 9 bases lay outside the gene matches. Germline CDR1 reads LNHDA; CDR2 reads SQIVND (reference sequence). This CDR3 spans 16 amino acids. This chain's CDR3 is CASSPWASGAYNEQFF. The CDR3 DNA is TGTGCCAGTAGTCCCTGGGCTAGCGGAGCCTACAATGAGCAGTTCTTC.

V gene TRBV7-2 combines with J gene TRBJ2-7, with a tentative D call TRBD1 (5 bases). In germline, CDR1 is SGHTA, CDR2 FQGNSA. The CDR3 is 14 residues long. The V end lost 1 base, the J end lost 3 bases, and 10 bases lay between the germline ends. For the CDR3, the DNA is TGTGCCAGCAGCTTAGAACCAGGGATCTACGAGCAGTACTTC. This sequence encodes CASSLEPGIYEQYF.

The chain uses TRBV12-3 or TRBV12-4 and TRBJ2-2; possibly TRBD2 for D (6 bases). CDR3 size: 11 residues. Trimming left V 8 bases short and J 5 bases short, with 6 bases between. The CDR3 here is CASRGTGELFF. The CDR3 DNA reads TGTGCCAGCCGGGGGACCGGGGAGCTGTTTTTT.

The chain is built from TRBV5-1 and TRBJ1-1, with D maybe TRBD1 (5 bases). The CDR3 is 16 residues long. CDR1 SGHRS and CDR2 YFSETQ come from the germline V gene. Trimming left V 0 bases short and J 4 bases short, with 16 bases between. The CDR3 DNA follows: TGCGCCAGCAGCTTGGATAGCGGCGGGGGGACCACTGAAGCTTTCTTT. It specifies CASSLDSGGGTTEAFF.

In this sample, this clone turned up a few times. The V gene is TRBV7-2, the J gene TRBJ2-2; no clear D. The V end lost 4 bases, the J end lost 6 bases, and 12 bases lay between the germline ends. This CDR3 has 14 residues. From germline, CDR1 is SGHTA and CDR2 FQGNSA. For the CDR3, the DNA is TGTGCCAGCAGCTACCGAGTGACTTCCGGGGAGCTGTTTTTT. Translated: CASSYRVTSGELFF.

The chain links TRBV10-3 to TRBJ1-2, with TRBD1 matching 12 bases. This CDR3 comprises 14 residues. Per germline, CDR1 ENHRY and CDR2 SYGVKD. V lost 6 bases and J lost 3; bases outside the gene matches: 2. CDR3 DNA sequence: TGTGCCATCAGCGGGACAGGGGGCGACTATGGCTACACCTTC. Its protein product is CAISGTGGDYGYTF.

This chain joins TRBV7-2 and TRBJ2-5, with 7 bases identical to TRBD2. V gave up 3 bases and J gave up 6 bases; unmatched junction bases: 7. Per the germline V gene, CDR1 is SGHTA and CDR2 is FQGNSA. The CDR3 runs 14 residues. The CDR3 loop is CASSFSGGAKTQYF. In DNA form, the CDR3 reads TGTGCCAGCAGCTTTTCGGGGGGAGCGAAGACCCAGTACTTC.

The rearrangement joins TRBV7-9 to TRBJ2-2; 7 bases map to TRBD1. Germline CDR1 reads SEHNR; CDR2 reads FQNEAQ (reference sequence). V shed 4 bases, J shed 5 bases, and the junction held 19 bases outside the gene matches. This CDR3 contains 19 residues. The DNA for the CDR3 is TGTGCCAGCAGCTCCCCCGTCTCACGACAGGGAGTATGGACCGGGGAGCTGTTTTTT. Protein: CASSSPVSRQGVWTGELFF. Variable domain in full (rest from reference TRBV7-9 and TRBJ2-2): DTGVSQNPRHKITKRGQNVTFRCDPISEHNRLYWYRQTLGQGPEFLTYFQNEAQLEKSRLLSDRFSAERPKGSFSTLEIQRTEQGDSAMYLCASSSPVSRQGVWTGELFFGEGSRLTVL.

CDR3 loop: CASSLTDTSYNEQFF. The CDR3 nucleotides are TGTGCCAGCAGCTTAACTGACACCTCCTACAATGAGCAGTTCTTC. This chain joins TRBV7-3 and TRBJ2-1; D remains ambiguous. The length of the CDR3 is 15 residues. Germline CDR1 SGHTA, CDR2 FQGTGA. Deletions cut 0 bases from V and 0 bases from J, with 6 bases between.

This clone has a single count. The chain employs TRBV6-2 or TRBV6-3 and TRBJ1-2; 9 bases line up with TRBD1. Germline loops: CDR1 MNHEY, CDR2 SVGEGT. This CDR3 is 13 amino acids long. V shed 6 bases, J shed 4 bases, and the junction held 3 bases outside the gene matches. CDR3 nucleotide sequence: TGTGCCAGCAGCCGGGACAGGGTCTATGGCTACACCTTC. This gives the protein CASSRDRVYGYTF.

This rearrangement joins TRBV5-5 to TRBJ2-7, with 7 nucleotides matching TRBD1. CDR3 length: 14 residues. Trimming took 4 bases from V and 4 from J; bases not matched to a gene: 8. The V gene's germline CDR1 is SGHKS and CDR2 YYEKEE (reference sequence). This CDR3 reads CASSLGQDAYEQYF. For the CDR3, the DNA is TGTGCCAGCAGCCTCGGACAGGATGCATACGAGCAGTACTTC.

The rearrangement joins TRBV2 to TRBJ2-1, with 8 positions matching TRBD1. V was clipped by 9 bases and J by 4 bases; unmatched bases: 11. Germline loops: CDR1 SNHLY, CDR2 FYNNEI. The CDR3 is 15 residues long. CDR3 bases: TGTGCCAGTACTAGACAGGGGTCCCATTACAATGAGCAGTTCTTC. Translation: CASTRQGSHYNEQFF.

The chain carries TRBV19 and TRBJ1-5; 10 nucleotides agree with TRBD1. The V gene end was trimmed by 5 bases and the J gene end by 0 bases; junction bases not matched to a gene: 16. Germline CDR1 reads LNHDA; CDR2 reads SQIVND (reference sequence). The CDR3 is 20 amino acids. CDR3 coding DNA: TGTGCCAGTAGTCGAGGGCCGGGACAGGGGACGCACTATAGCAATCAGCCCCAGCATTTT. Protein sequence: CASSRGPGQGTHYSNQPQHF.

The chain recombines TRBV6-5 with TRBJ2-3; tentatively, D is TRBD1 (5 bases). CDR1 is MNHEY, CDR2 SVGAGI, per germline. V lost 5 bases and J lost 0, with 9 bases in between. The CDR3 extends over 14 amino acids. The CDR3 loop reads CASSRQPSTDTQYF. The CDR3 DNA is TGTGCCAGCAGTAGACAGCCAAGCACAGATACGCAGTATTTT.